The 28 T cell receptor beta chains below were found in one sample sequenced in a study of T cell changes during pregnancy in multiple sclerosis. Sequencing was performed with immunoSEQ multiplex PCR; in TCRdb, only in-frame clones are kept and a portion is missing. The data show 35,000 to 45,000 clones, roughly 85% seen once. The material sequenced was CD4+ T cells from peripheral blood mononuclear cells, taken after pregnancy. Receptor source: a female donor with multiple sclerosis, enrolled in a pregnancy study.

The genes are TRBV30 and TRBJ2-7; the match to TRBD1 covers 7 bases. Germline assignment: CDR1 GTSNPN and CDR2 SVGIG (reference sequence). This CDR3 contains 12 residues. J gave up 8 bases and V 0 bases, and 4 bases lay outside the gene matches. The CDR3 bases are TGTGCCTGGAGTGTGCCAGGGGGTAAGCAGTACTTC. Amino acid sequence: CAWSVPGGKQYF.

The chain recombines TRBV11-1 with TRBJ2-2, with TRBD1 matching 7 bases. CDR1 and CDR2 (germline): SGHAT, FQDESV (reference sequence). The V and J ends lost 4 bases and 1 base, in that order; junction bases with no gene match: 3. This CDR3 is built from 15 residues. Written as DNA, the CDR3 is TGTGCCAGCAGCTACAGGGGCCTGAACACCGGGGAGCTGTTTTTT. Its translation: CASSYRGLNTGELFF.

The chain couples TRBV4-2 to TRBJ2-5, with D unclear. CDR3 length equals 15 residues. CDR1 LGHNA and CDR2 YNFKEQ come from the germline V gene. The V end lost 0 bases, the J end lost 0 bases, and 8 bases lay between the germline ends. The CDR3 coding sequence is TGTGCCAGCAGCCAAGATCCGAGTAACCAAGAGACCCAGTACTTC. Protein sequence: CASSQDPSNQETQYF.

This chain uses TRBV30 with TRBJ2-5; 10 nucleotides line up with TRBD2. Germline loops: CDR1 GTSNPN, CDR2 SVGIG (reference sequence). The trim removed 0 bases at V and 0 bases at J, leaving 10 bases unmatched. The CDR3 has 18 amino acids. The CDR3 here is CAWSVRTSGHFYQETQYF. In DNA, the CDR3 is TGTGCCTGGAGTGTAAGGACTAGCGGCCATTTCTACCAAGAGACCCAGTACTTC.

The chain joins TRBV5-1 to TRBJ1-4; TRBD1 aligns across 7 bases. There are 15 residues in the CDR3. With V trimmed by 4 bases and J by 6 bases, 9 bases remained unmatched. Germline CDR1 is SGHRS and CDR2 is YFSETQ. The CDR3 loop reads CASSLTGTVYEKLFF. As DNA, the CDR3 is TGCGCCAGCAGCCTAACCGGGACAGTTTATGAAAAACTGTTTTTT. Full variable domain (remainder filled in from reference TRBV5-1 and TRBJ1-4): KAGVTQTPRYLIKTRGQQVTLSCSPISGHRSVSWYQQTPGQGLQFLFEYFSETQRNKGNFPGRFSGRQFSNSRSEMNVSTLELGDSALYLCASSLTGTVYEKLFFGSGTQLSVL.

The chain links TRBV5-1 to TRBJ2-3, with TRBD1 as a possible D gene (6 bases). V lost 0 bases to trimming and J lost 6 bases, with 11 bases between them. Germline-derived CDR1 and CDR2 are SGHRS and YFSETQ. There are 14 residues in the CDR3. In DNA form, the CDR3 reads TGCGCCAGCAGCTTGGCCGAGGGGGTGGATACGCAGTATTTT. Its protein is CASSLAEGVDTQYF.

This chain connects TRBV10-2 to TRBJ2-1; TRBD2 matches at 9 bases. V shed 8 bases, J shed 4 bases, and the junction held 6 bases outside the gene matches. CDR3 length: 14 residues. Germline loops: CDR1 WSHSY, CDR2 SAAADI. This chain's CDR3 is CASLRGGLYNEQFF. The CDR3 nucleotides are TGCGCCAGCCTGCGGGGGGGATTATACAATGAGCAGTTCTTC.

This chain joins TRBV2 and TRBJ1-1; no reliable D call. The CDR3 runs to 15 residues. Germline CDR1 reads SNHLY; CDR2 reads FYNNEI. Trimming took 4 bases from V and 4 from J, leaving 16 bases between them. CDR3 in amino acids: CASSARWGGPTEAFF. The CDR3 DNA sequence: TGTGCCAGCAGTGCCCGCTGGGGAGGGCCCACTGAAGCTTTCTTT.

The chain couples TRBV5-1 to TRBJ2-2; the match to TRBD1 covers 7 bases. This CDR3 spans 16 amino acids. The ends lost 1 base at V and 5 bases at J; junction bases unmatched: 8. CDR1 SGHRS and CDR2 YFSETQ come from the germline V gene. The CDR3 nucleotides read TGCGCCAGCAGCTTGCTTCCGAGACAGGGAACCGGGGAGCTGTTTTTT. Its protein product is CASSLLPRQGTGELFF.

V and J are TRBV19 and TRBJ2-7, with TRBD1 matching 9 bases. The junction had 5 bases not matched to a gene; V was cut back by 5 bases and J by 6 bases. The CDR3 is 13 residues long. In germline, CDR1 is LNHDA, CDR2 SQIVND (reference sequence). CDR3 DNA sequence: TGTGCCAGTAGTGAGACAGGGGGTCGCGAGCAGTACTTC. Translation: CASSETGGREQYF.

This clone was seen a handful of times. J is TRBJ2-7 and V is TRBV7-2; 8 bases line up with TRBD2. This CDR3 is 16 amino acids long. Losses at the gene ends were 0 bases for V and 0 bases for J; bases not matched to a gene: 4. Germline assignment: CDR1 SGHTA and CDR2 FQGNSA. CDR3 sequence reads: CASSLASGVSSYEQYF. The CDR3 DNA reads as TGTGCCAGCAGCTTAGCTAGCGGGGTAAGCTCCTACGAGCAGTACTTC.

The sample holds one count of this clone. The chain recombines TRBV7-2 with TRBJ2-1; 14 bases line up with TRBD2. From germline, CDR1 is SGHTA and CDR2 FQGNSA. The trim removed 1 base at V and 7 bases at J, leaving 6 bases unmatched. The CDR3 is 17 residues long. The CDR3 bases are TGTGCCAGCAGCTTAGTCGGGACTAGCGGGGGTCTGAATGAGCAGTTCTTC. Its protein is CASSLVGTSGGLNEQFF.

V gene TRBV6-1 combines with J gene TRBJ2-7, with 9 positions matching TRBD2. The length of the CDR3 is 14 residues. Germline CDR1 and CDR2: MNHNS and SASEGT. With V trimmed by 3 bases and J by 2 bases, 2 bases remained unmatched. The CDR3: CASSETSGTYEQYF. CDR3 coding DNA: TGTGCCAGCAGTGAGACTAGCGGCACCTACGAGCAGTACTTC.

The chain is built from TRBV30 and TRBJ2-1; 7 bases are shared with TRBD2. The CDR3 is 17 residues long. V shed 0 bases and J 4 bases; nucleotides not matched to a gene: 12. The germline gives CDR1 GTSNPN, CDR2 SVGIG (reference sequence). The CDR3 nucleotides read TGTGCCTGGAGTGTTAGTGTGGGGACGGGACTATACAATGAGCAGTTCTTC. It translates to CAWSVSVGTGLYNEQFF. Drawing the rest from reference TRBV30 and TRBJ2-1, the complete variable domain is SQTIHQWPATLVQPVGSPLSLECTVEGTSNPNLYWYRQAAGRGLQLLFYSVGIGQISSEVPQNLSASRPQDRQFILSSKKLLLSDSGFYLCAWSVSVGTGLYNEQFFGPGTRLTVL.

This clone was counted once. The chain links TRBV19 to TRBJ1-6; 7 bases map to TRBD1. The CDR3 is 16 amino acids. Germline lookup yields CDR1 LNHDA and CDR2 SQIVND (reference sequence). The J segment lost 11 bases and the V segment lost 6 bases, leaving 16 bases of the junction unmatched. CDR3 bases: TGTGCCAGTAGCGCTACTATCGGGACAGTTTCCCCACCCCTCCACTTT. This translates into CASSATIGTVSPPLHF.

The CDR3, as DNA: TGTGCCAGCAGCCTCCGCAGGGGCCTAGAGACCCAGTACTTC. Protein: CASSLRRGLETQYF. J is TRBJ2-5 and V is TRBV7-8; a possible D gene is TRBD1 (6 bases). This CDR3 region has 14 residues. V gave up 5 bases and J gave up 4 bases, with 14 bases separating them. Germline CDR1 SGHVS, CDR2 FQNEAQ.

J is TRBJ2-2 and V is TRBV5-5, with 9 bases aligning to TRBD2. The ends lost 4 bases at V and 7 bases at J; junction bases unmatched: 17. CDR1 is SGHKS, CDR2 YYEKEE, per germline (reference sequence). The CDR3 runs to 18 residues. CDR3: CASSLYPRSGGTFGELFF. The CDR3 DNA sequence: TGTGCCAGCAGCCTGTACCCTAGAAGCGGGGGGACATTCGGGGAGCTGTTTTTT. The complete variable domain, with remaining parts taken from reference TRBV5-5 and TRBJ2-2, reads DAGVTQSPTHLIKTRGQQVTLRCSPISGHKSVSWYQQVLGQGPQFIFQYYEKEERGRGNFPDRFSARQFPNYSSELNVNALLLGDSALYLCASSLYPRSGGTFGELFFGEGSRLTVL.

The genes are TRBV2 and TRBJ2-3; 10 bases line up with TRBD2. Unmatched junction bases numbered 10, after V lost 9 bases and J lost 4 bases. Germline CDR1 is SNHLY and CDR2 is FYNNEI. The CDR3 runs to 15 residues. The CDR3 DNA reads TGTGCCAGTCGTCGGGCTAGCGGGGGTCCAGATACGCAGTATTTT. It is translated as CASRRASGGPDTQYF.

The chain carries TRBV7-2 and TRBJ2-2; D is ambiguous. The V gene's germline CDR1 is SGHTA and CDR2 FQGNSA. Trimming stripped 3 bases from V and 8 bases from J, with 13 bases between. This CDR3 region has 14 residues. CDR3 bases: TGTGCCAGCAGCTTTACCCTAGGCAAAGGGGAGCTGTTTTTT. Amino acid sequence: CASSFTLGKGELFF. The full variable domain, with the rest looked up from reference TRBV7-2 and TRBJ2-2, is GAGVSQSPSNKVTEKGKDVELRCDPISGHTALYWYRQSLGQGLEFLIYFQGNSAPDKSGLPSDRFSAERTGGSVSTLTIQRTQQEDSAVYLCASSFTLGKGELFFGEGSRLTVL.

The chain has TRBV2 and TRBJ2-1, with 12 bases aligning to TRBD2. With 6 bases clipped from V and 8 bases from J, the junction kept 14 bases outside the gene matches. The CDR3 is made up of 17 amino acids. Per germline, CDR1 SNHLY and CDR2 FYNNEI. The CDR3, as DNA: TGTGCCAGCAGCCTCCCTGGACTAGCGGGGTACCGTGATGAGCAGTTCTTC. Its translation: CASSLPGLAGYRDEQFF.

V usage is TRBV7-2 and J usage is TRBJ1-2, with TRBD1 matching 12 bases. This CDR3 comprises 14 residues. Per germline, CDR1 SGHTA and CDR2 FQGNSA. V lost 3 bases and J lost 8; bases outside the gene matches: 4. The CDR3 is CASSFVGTGGGYTF. DNA of the CDR3: TGTGCCAGCAGCTTCGTGGGGACAGGGGGCGGCTACACCTTC.

The gene calls are TRBV11-2 and TRBJ2-3; 7 bases line up with TRBD2. This CDR3 comprises 16 residues. Germline V gives CDR1 SGHAT, CDR2 FQNNGV. The J segment lost 1 base and the V segment lost 5 bases, leaving 9 bases of the junction unmatched. DNA of the CDR3: TGTGCCAGCAGCCTCTTCGGGACTATTGGCACAGATACGCAGTATTTT. Translating gives CASSLFGTIGTDTQYF.

The J gene is TRBJ2-7, the V gene TRBV2; no clear D. CDR3 length: 15 amino acids. Per the germline V gene, CDR1 is SNHLY and CDR2 is FYNNEI. Trimming stripped 3 bases from V and 0 bases from J, with 12 bases between. The CDR3 DNA reads TGTGCCAGCAGTGACAGTTTTTTAAGCTCCTACGAGCAGTACTTC. Translation gives CASSDSFLSSYEQYF.

The chain employs TRBV6-1 and TRBJ1-1; the match to TRBD1 covers 12 bases. After removal of 3 bases from V and 0 bases from J, the junction contained 5 bases not matched to a gene. CDR3 length: 17 residues. The germline V gene has CDR1 MNHNS and CDR2 SASEGT. The CDR3 DNA follows: TGTGCCAGCAGTGAGGGGACAGGGGGCTTGATGAACACTGAAGCTTTCTTT. It yields the protein CASSEGTGGLMNTEAFF.

This clone was observed a few times. The V gene is TRBV4-1, the J gene TRBJ1-1; TRBD1 is a possible D gene (6 bases). Trimming cost V 6 bases and J 1 base, with 12 bases left between them. The germline V gene encodes CDR1 MGHRA and CDR2 YSYEKL. The CDR3 contains 14 residues. The CDR3 region has the DNA TGCGCCAGCAGGGGGACACTTAAGAACACTGAAGCTTTCTTT. Amino acids: CASRGTLKNTEAFF.

This chain connects TRBV11-2 to TRBJ2-7; perhaps TRBD2 as D (7 bases). This CDR3 is built from 17 residues. V was trimmed by 1 base and J by 4 bases, leaving 20 bases between them. Germline CDR1 reads SGHAT; CDR2 reads FQNNGV. CDR3 amino acids: CASSLVRGRGGLYEQYF. In nucleotides, the CDR3 is TGTGCCAGCAGCTTAGTAAGAGGGAGGGGGGGACTTTACGAGCAGTACTTC.

The V call is TRBV21-1, the J call TRBJ1-1; TRBD1 reflects the table's D call only, with no check against the DNA. TRBV21-1 counts as a pseudogene. The CDR3 loop spans 17 amino acids. The CDR3 reads CASSSDTGGGGNTEAFF. CDR3 DNA: TGTGCCAGCAGTTCCGATACAGGGGGCGGTGGGAACACTGAAGCTTTCTTT.

This sequence joins TRBV2 and TRBJ1-2; possible D gene TRBD1, 6 bases. The V gene's germline CDR1 is SNHLY and CDR2 FYNNEI. Trimming left V 3 bases short and J 1 base short, with 12 bases between. This CDR3 comprises 15 residues. CDR3 nucleotides: TGTGCCAGCAGTGATGGGACATGGAATAACTATGGCTACACCTTC. Its protein is CASSDGTWNNYGYTF.